Following are 30 T cell receptor beta chains from one sample sequenced in a study of technical replicates of blood from several donors (dated by TCRdb to about 2017). The library came from the immunoSEQ multiplex PCR assay. TCRdb mirrors the immuneACCESS table, restricted to in-frame sequences. Some clones are absent from its copies; in checked studies, under half trace to an unresolved V gene, and the reason for the others is unknown. In all, the sample holds around 100,000 clones, and about 95% of those were seen once. The leading ten clones occupy about 0.35% of the sample. The sequencing input was T cells isolated from PBMCs. These TCRs come from a human donor in good health.

The chain employs TRBV14 and TRBJ1-1, with D unclear. The germline V and J ends were trimmed by 8 bases and 0 bases, with 10 bases remaining between them. CDR3 length: 13 amino acids. Germline loops: CDR1 SGHDN, CDR2 FVKESK. The CDR3 nucleotides are TGTGCCAGCTCTACGTCAATGAACACTGAAGCTTTCTTT. Its protein is CASSTSMNTEAFF.

This rearrangement joins TRBV28 to TRBJ1-1, with 7 nucleotides matching TRBD1. Germline assignment: CDR1 MDHEN and CDR2 SYDVKM. J gave up 0 bases and V 5 bases, and 0 bases lay outside the gene matches. The CDR3 sequence is 13 residues long. CDR3 DNA: TGTGCCAGCAGTACAGGGGTGAACACTGAAGCTTTCTTT. Its protein product is CASSTGVNTEAFF.

J is TRBJ2-5 and V is TRBV12-2; TRBD2 was called by the table and not checked on the DNA. TRBV12-2 is assigned pseudogene status. This CDR3 has 16 residues. The DNA of the CDR3 is TGTGCAAGTCGCTGTCCGGGACTAGAGTACCAAGAGACCCAGTACTTC. Its translation is CASRCPGLEYQETQYF.

This clone was counted a single time. The chain combines TRBV11-2 with TRBJ2-7; D is possibly TRBD2 (5 bases). Germline CDR1 reads SGHAT; CDR2 reads FQNNGV. The CDR3 is 13 residues long. V shed 1 base and J shed 6 bases, with 10 bases lying between them. The chain's CDR3 is CASSLGGSREQYF. CDR3 nucleotide sequence: TGTGCCAGCAGCTTAGGCGGGTCGCGCGAGCAGTACTTC. Full variable domain (outside the CDR3, taken from reference TRBV11-2 and TRBJ2-7): EAGVAQSPRYKIIEKRQSVAFWCNPISGHATLYWYQQILGQGPKLLIQFQNNGVVDDSQLPKDRFSAERLKGVDSTLKIQPAKLEDSAVYLCASSLGGSREQYFGPGTRLTVT.

The chain carries TRBV18 and TRBJ2-3; 8 bases map to TRBD1. This CDR3 region has 13 residues. Germline CDR1 reads KGHSH; CDR2 reads LQKENI. J was trimmed by 8 bases and V by 3 bases; bases with no gene match: 4. DNA for the CDR3: TGTGCCAGCTCACCCGGACAGGGTACTACGCAGTATTTT. Amino acid sequence: CASSPGQGTTQYF.

The chain uses TRBV5-6 and TRBJ1-4; 7 bases match TRBD1. The CDR3 is made up of 15 amino acids. CDR1 SGHDT and CDR2 YYEEEE come from the germline V gene. J was trimmed by 7 bases and V by 0 bases; bases with no gene match: 6. CDR3 sequence reads: CASSLAGQKIEKLFF. In nucleotides, the CDR3 is TGTGCCAGCAGCTTGGCGGGACAGAAGATTGAAAAACTGTTTTTT.

This clone was counted a single time. The chain is built from TRBV27 and TRBJ2-7; D ambiguous. V was clipped by 6 bases and J by 3 bases, with 15 bases between them. The CDR3 consists of 14 residues. Germline V gene data show CDR1 as MNHEY and CDR2 as SMNVEV (reference sequence). The chain's CDR3 is CASSPGGLRYEQYF. Written as DNA, the CDR3 is TGTGCCAGCAGCCCCGGTGGGCTACGCTACGAGCAGTACTTC.

The chain recombines TRBV29-1 with TRBJ2-1; perhaps TRBD2 as D (6 bases). The CDR3 covers 13 residues. Trimming cost V 2 bases and J 7 bases, with 12 bases left between them. The germline V gene encodes CDR1 SQVTM and CDR2 ANQGSEA. The CDR3 sequence: CSVETGVKNEQFF. The CDR3 DNA is TGCAGCGTTGAAACGGGAGTAAAAAATGAGCAGTTCTTC.

The chain couples TRBV7-9 to TRBJ2-3; perhaps TRBD2 as D (5 bases). The CDR3 runs to 17 residues. Between the trimmed V and J ends, which lost 5 bases and 3 bases, there was a span of 21 bases. Germline assignment: CDR1 SEHNR and CDR2 FQNEAQ (reference sequence). The CDR3 DNA is TGTGCCAGCAGCCCCCCAATGAGGGAGAAGCGGACAGATACGCAGTATTTT. Translation: CASSPPMREKRTDTQYF.

The chain uses TRBV18 and TRBJ2-2; D gene uncertain. Trimming pared 5 bases from V and 1 base from J, leaving 11 bases between. The CDR3 sequence is 15 residues long. CDR1 and CDR2 (germline): KGHSH, LQKENI. CDR3 sequence reads: CASSSADMNTGELFF. The DNA of the CDR3 is TGTGCCAGCTCATCGGCCGACATGAACACCGGGGAGCTGTTTTTT.

This chain uses TRBV5-1 with TRBJ1-1, with 12 bases matching TRBD1. The germline V gene encodes CDR1 SGHRS and CDR2 YFSETQ. CDR3 length: 15 residues. The ends lost 5 bases at V and 9 bases at J; junction bases unmatched: 11. The CDR3 bases are TGCGCCAGCAGACAGGGGACAGGGGGCGCTAGTCAAGCTTTCTTT. Amino acids: CASRQGTGGASQAFF.

The chain is built from TRBV27 and TRBJ2-3; 11 nucleotides align to TRBD2. J was trimmed by 4 bases and V by 6 bases; bases with no gene match: 6. Per germline, CDR1 MNHEY and CDR2 SMNVEV (reference sequence). The CDR3 extends over 15 amino acids. Here the CDR3 reads CASRGRLAGSDTQYF. CDR3 nucleotide sequence: TGTGCCAGCAGGGGTAGACTAGCGGGATCAGATACGCAGTATTTT.

V gene TRBV4-3 combines with J gene TRBJ1-1; 7 nucleotides line up with TRBD1. J gave up 1 base and V 1 base, and 9 bases lay outside the gene matches. CDR1 is LGHNA and CDR2 is YSLEER in the germline V gene. The CDR3 extends over 17 amino acids. The CDR3: CASSQGYRGEWNTEAFF. CDR3 nucleotide sequence: TGCGCCAGCAGCCAAGGGTACAGGGGAGAATGGAACACTGAAGCTTTCTTT.

The chain has TRBV30 and TRBJ2-1; maybe TRBD1 (5 bases). This CDR3 is built from 11 residues. Germline CDR1 and CDR2: GTSNPN and SVGIG (reference sequence). Trimming removed 2 bases at V and 12 bases at J, with 11 bases between. CDR3 sequence reads: CAWSKQVLQFF. The CDR3 bases are TGTGCCTGGAGTAAACAGGTCCTGCAGTTCTTC.

The chain uses TRBV29-1 and TRBJ2-5; 9 bases map to TRBD1. This CDR3 is built from 12 residues. V trimming: 6 bases; J trimming: 5 bases; junction bases outside the gene matches: 4. Germline CDR1 SQVTM, CDR2 ANQGSEA. Written as DNA, the CDR3 is TGCAGCGTGGGACAGGGCGGGGAGACCCAGTACTTC. This translates into CSVGQGGETQYF.

This chain links TRBV2 with TRBJ1-5, with D unclear. This CDR3 comprises 16 residues. The germline V gene encodes CDR1 SNHLY and CDR2 FYNNEI. Between the trimmed V and J ends, which lost 4 bases and 2 bases, there was a span of 15 bases. CDR3 region: CASSGSSALGNQPQHF. DNA of the CDR3: TGTGCCAGCAGTGGCTCAAGTGCGTTAGGCAATCAGCCCCAGCATTTT.

This chain links TRBV19 with TRBJ2-5, with 7 bases lining up with TRBD1. The J call may be mistaken, given a closer DNA end match to TRBJ2-7. Per germline, CDR1 LNHDA and CDR2 SQIVND (reference sequence). This CDR3 is built from 15 residues. The CDR3 reads CASSIDRQGVNEQYF. CDR3 coding DNA: TGTGCCAGTAGTATAGATAGGCAGGGGGTCAACGAGCAGTACTTC.

V and J are TRBV6-5 and TRBJ2-6; D remains ambiguous. Germline lookup yields CDR1 MNHEY and CDR2 SVGAGI. This CDR3 comprises 15 residues. The germline V and J ends were trimmed by 4 bases and 0 bases, with 7 bases remaining between them. CDR3 residues: CASSWSPSGANVLTF. The CDR3 DNA reads TGTGCCAGCAGTTGGAGTCCCTCTGGGGCCAACGTCCTGACTTTC.

The rearrangement links TRBV7-2 to TRBJ2-2, with TRBD1 as a possible D gene (7 bases). The CDR3 is 15 amino acids. The germline V and J ends were trimmed by 0 bases and 7 bases, with 12 bases remaining between them. Germline V gene data show CDR1 as SGHTA and CDR2 as FQGNSA. The CDR3: CASSLARRGDGELFF. The CDR3 DNA reads TGTGCCAGCAGCTTAGCGCGCAGGGGGGACGGGGAGCTGTTTTTT.

The chain has TRBV18 and TRBJ2-1, with D possibly TRBD2 on 6 matching bases. Trimming took off 1 base at V and 6 bases at J, with 13 bases between the two ends. The CDR3 is 15 amino acids. Germline loops: CDR1 KGHSH, CDR2 LQKENI. CDR3 DNA sequence: TGTGCCAGCTCACCACTTCGGGGGTCTACCAATGAGCAGTTCTTC. This sequence encodes CASSPLRGSTNEQFF.

This clone was seen a single time. This chain joins TRBV7-8 and TRBJ1-1, with TRBD1 as a possible D gene (5 bases). V lost 8 bases, J lost 11 bases, and 15 bases lay in between. The CDR3 is 11 amino acids. Per germline, CDR1 SGHVS and CDR2 FQNEAQ. The CDR3 nucleotides are TGTGCCAGCGGAAAGGGGTTTATGGCTTTCTTT. This translates into CASGKGFMAFF. The complete variable domain, with remaining parts taken from reference TRBV7-8 and TRBJ1-1, reads GAGVSQSPRYKVAKRGQDVALRCDPISGHVSLFWYQQALGQGPEFLTYFQNEAQLDKSGLPSDRFFAERPEGSVSTLKIQRTQQEDSAVYLCASGKGFMAFFGQGTRLTVV.

The gene calls are TRBV5-1 and TRBJ1-1, with 7 bases fitting TRBD1. Looked up from germline, CDR1 is SGHRS and CDR2 is YFSETQ. The CDR3 runs to 14 residues. Trimming cost V 4 bases and J 1 base; bases outside gene matches: 4. The CDR3 coding sequence is TGCGCCAGCAGCCCCCAGGGGGGGAACACTGAAGCTTTCTTT. Amino acid sequence: CASSPQGGNTEAFF.

This rearrangement joins TRBV27 to TRBJ1-1; unclear D gene. The CDR3 totals 12 residues. V lost 6 bases to trimming and J lost 0 bases, with 5 bases between them. Germline V CDR1 and CDR2: MNHEY, SMNVEV (reference sequence). The CDR3 region has the DNA TGTGCCAGCAGCCAGATGAACACTGAAGCTTTCTTT. Encoded protein: CASSQMNTEAFF.

This clone was seen a few times. The chain recombines TRBV25-1 with TRBJ1-1; maybe TRBD1 (5 bases). The germline gives CDR1 MGHDK, CDR2 SYGVNS. The CDR3 covers 12 residues. The V end was cut by 6 bases, the J end by 5 bases, with 10 bases between. The CDR3 here is CASRIGGTEAFF. Here the CDR3 DNA reads TGTGCCAGCAGGATTGGGGGGACTGAAGCTTTCTTT.

The chain carries TRBV28 and TRBJ1-1, with 7 nucleotides matching TRBD1. With 2 bases clipped from V and 5 bases from J, the junction kept 8 bases outside the gene matches. This CDR3 is built from 15 residues. The germline V gene encodes CDR1 MDHEN and CDR2 SYDVKM. The CDR3 is CASSLPNQQGTEAFF. CDR3 DNA sequence: TGTGCCAGCAGTTTACCTAATCAACAGGGGACTGAAGCTTTCTTT.

V usage is TRBV7-6 and J usage is TRBJ2-2; D remains unclear. Trimming removed 1 base at V and 8 bases at J, with 11 bases between. The length of the CDR3 is 14 residues. Germline CDR1 SGHVS, CDR2 FNYEAQ. In DNA form, the CDR3 reads TGTGCCAGCAGCTTAGTGGCGGCCTATGGGGAGCTGTTTTTT. Protein product: CASSLVAAYGELFF.

This sequence joins TRBV5-4 and TRBJ2-7; 10 bases line up with TRBD2. Unmatched junction bases numbered 5, after V lost 4 bases and J lost 4 bases. The CDR3 runs to 14 residues. Germline CDR1 reads SGHNT; CDR2 reads YYREEE (reference sequence). This chain's CDR3 is CASSQREGGYEQYF. The CDR3 nucleotides read TGTGCCAGCAGCCAGCGGGAGGGCGGATACGAGCAGTACTTC.

The chain has TRBV7-2 and TRBJ1-1; TRBD1 is a possible D gene (6 bases). The V gene lost 5 bases and the J gene lost 0 bases, with 16 bases spanning the gap. Germline lookup yields CDR1 SGHTA and CDR2 FQGNSA. The CDR3 consists of 16 residues. The CDR3: CASSPTTGRMNTEAFF. The CDR3 DNA follows: TGTGCCAGCAGCCCTACGACAGGCCGCATGAACACTGAAGCTTTCTTT.

The chain links TRBV27 to TRBJ1-2; D might be TRBD1 (6 bases). Trimming took 4 bases from V and 7 from J, leaving 13 bases between them. This CDR3 comprises 13 residues. Per the germline V gene, CDR1 is MNHEY and CDR2 is SMNVEV (reference sequence). The chain's CDR3 is CASSSGELSGYTF. CDR3 sequence (DNA): TGTGCCAGCAGTTCAGGGGAGTTGAGTGGCTACACCTTC.

This chain uses TRBV25-1 with TRBJ1-2; no firm D call. V was clipped by 4 bases and J by 3 bases, with 9 bases between them. Germline CDR1 is MGHDK and CDR2 is SYGVNS. This CDR3 contains 13 residues. The CDR3 coding sequence is TGTGCCAGCAGTGGTTCCCCCTACTATGGCTACACCTTC. This gives the protein CASSGSPYYGYTF.